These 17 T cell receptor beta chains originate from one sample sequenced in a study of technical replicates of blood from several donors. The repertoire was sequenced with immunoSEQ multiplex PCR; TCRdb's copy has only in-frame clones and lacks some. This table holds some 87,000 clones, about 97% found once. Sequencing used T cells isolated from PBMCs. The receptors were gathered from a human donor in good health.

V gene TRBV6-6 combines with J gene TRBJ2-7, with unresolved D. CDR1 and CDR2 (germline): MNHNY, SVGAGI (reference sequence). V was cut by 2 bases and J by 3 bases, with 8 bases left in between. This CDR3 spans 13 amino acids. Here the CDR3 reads CASSYTTYYEQYF. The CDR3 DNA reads TGTGCCAGCAGTTACACGACATACTACGAGCAGTACTTC.

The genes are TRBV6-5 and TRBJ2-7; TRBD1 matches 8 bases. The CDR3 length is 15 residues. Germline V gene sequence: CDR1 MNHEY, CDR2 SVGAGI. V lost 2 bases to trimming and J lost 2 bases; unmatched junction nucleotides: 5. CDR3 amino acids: CASSYTGTGTYEQYF. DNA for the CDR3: TGTGCCAGCAGTTACACCGGGACAGGAACCTACGAGCAGTACTTC.

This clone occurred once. The CDR3 nucleotides read TGCAGCGTTGATCTAGGAGCAGATACGCAGTATTTT. This translates into CSVDLGADTQYF. The rearrangement uses TRBV29-1 and TRBJ2-3; D is unclear. The V and J ends lost 3 bases and 4 bases respectively, with 8 bases between them. Germline CDR1 reads SQVTM; CDR2 reads ANQGSEA. The CDR3 spans 12 residues.

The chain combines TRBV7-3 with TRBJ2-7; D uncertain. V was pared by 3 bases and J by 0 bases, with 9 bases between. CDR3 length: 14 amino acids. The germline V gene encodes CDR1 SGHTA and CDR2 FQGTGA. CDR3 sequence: CASSFRPSSYEQYF. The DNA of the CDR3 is TGTGCCAGCAGCTTCCGACCTAGCTCCTACGAGCAGTACTTC.

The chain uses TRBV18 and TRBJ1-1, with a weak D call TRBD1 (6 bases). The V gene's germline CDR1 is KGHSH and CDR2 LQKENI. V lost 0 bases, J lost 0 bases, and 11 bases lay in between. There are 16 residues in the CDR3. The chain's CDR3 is CASSPPNTGMNTEAFF. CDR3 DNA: TGTGCCAGCTCACCACCGAATACAGGGATGAACACTGAAGCTTTCTTT. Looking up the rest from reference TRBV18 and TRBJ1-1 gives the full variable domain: NAGVMQNPRHLVRRRGQEARLRCSPMKGHSHVYWYRQLPEEGLKFMVYLQKENIIDESGMPKERFSAEFPKEGPSILRIQQVVRGDSAAYFCASSPPNTGMNTEAFFGQGTRLTVV.

Here the CDR3 DNA reads TGCGCCAGCGGAACAGGGATTTCTGGGGCCAACGTCCTGACTTTC. Amino acids: CASGTGISGANVLTF. V is TRBV5-1 and J is TRBJ2-6, with D perhaps matching TRBD1 (6 bases). Trimming left V 7 bases short and J 1 base short, with 12 bases between. From germline, CDR1 is SGHRS and CDR2 YFSETQ. The CDR3 totals 15 residues. Looking up the rest from reference TRBV5-1 and TRBJ2-6 gives the full variable domain: KAGVTQTPRYLIKTRGQQVTLSCSPISGHRSVSWYQQTPGQGLQFLFEYFSETQRNKGNFPGRFSGRQFSNSRSEMNVSTLELGDSALYLCASGTGISGANVLTFGAGSRLTVL.

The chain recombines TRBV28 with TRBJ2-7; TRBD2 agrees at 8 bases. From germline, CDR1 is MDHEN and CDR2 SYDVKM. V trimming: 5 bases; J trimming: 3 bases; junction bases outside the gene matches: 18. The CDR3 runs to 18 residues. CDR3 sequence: CASSQDPGKGLEGYEQYF. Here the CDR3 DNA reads TGTGCCAGCAGTCAAGATCCAGGGAAGGGACTAGAAGGCTACGAGCAGTACTTC.

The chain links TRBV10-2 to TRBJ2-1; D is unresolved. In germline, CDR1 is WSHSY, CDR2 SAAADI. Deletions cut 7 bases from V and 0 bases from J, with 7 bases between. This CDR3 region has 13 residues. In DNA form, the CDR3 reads TGCGCCAGCATGGTCTACTCCTACAATGAGCAGTTCTTC. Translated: CASMVYSYNEQFF.

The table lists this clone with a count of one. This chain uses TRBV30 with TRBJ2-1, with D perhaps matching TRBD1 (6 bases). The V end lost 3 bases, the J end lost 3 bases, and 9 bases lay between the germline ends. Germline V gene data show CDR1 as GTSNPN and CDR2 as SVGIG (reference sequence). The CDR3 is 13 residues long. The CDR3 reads CAWSKGGYNEQFF. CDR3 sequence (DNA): TGTGCCTGGAGCAAAGGGGGCTACAATGAGCAGTTCTTC.

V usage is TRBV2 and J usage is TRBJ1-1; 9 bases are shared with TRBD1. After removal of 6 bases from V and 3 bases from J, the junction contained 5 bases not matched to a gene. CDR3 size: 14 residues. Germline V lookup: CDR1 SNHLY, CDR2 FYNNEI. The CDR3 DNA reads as TGTGCCAGCAGCGAGGGACAGGGCGACACTGAAGCTTTCTTT. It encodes CASSEGQGDTEAFF.

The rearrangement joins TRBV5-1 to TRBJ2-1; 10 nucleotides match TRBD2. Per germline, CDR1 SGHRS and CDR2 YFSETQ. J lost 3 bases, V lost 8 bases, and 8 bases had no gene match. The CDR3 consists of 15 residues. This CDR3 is CASNLPSGSYNEQFF. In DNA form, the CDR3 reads TGCGCCAGTAACCTTCCTAGCGGGAGCTACAATGAGCAGTTCTTC.

This CDR3 reads CASSLVSASYNEQFF. The CDR3 nucleotides are TGCGCCAGCAGCTTGGTCTCTGCGTCCTACAATGAGCAGTTCTTC. This chain links TRBV5-1 with TRBJ2-1; D not resolved. V lost 0 bases, J lost 1 base, and 8 bases lay in between. The length of the CDR3 is 15 residues. The germline gives CDR1 SGHRS, CDR2 YFSETQ.

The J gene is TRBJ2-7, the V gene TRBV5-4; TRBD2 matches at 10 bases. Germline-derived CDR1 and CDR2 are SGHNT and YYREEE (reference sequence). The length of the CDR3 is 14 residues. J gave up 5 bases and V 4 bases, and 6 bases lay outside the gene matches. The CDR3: CASSPRAGGDEQYF. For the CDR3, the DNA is TGTGCCAGCAGCCCCCGAGCGGGAGGGGACGAGCAGTACTTC.

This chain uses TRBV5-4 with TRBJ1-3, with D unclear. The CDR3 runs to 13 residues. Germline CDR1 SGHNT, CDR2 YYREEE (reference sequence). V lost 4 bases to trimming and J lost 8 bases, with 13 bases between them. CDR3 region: CASSPPFSDTIYF. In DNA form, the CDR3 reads TGTGCCAGCAGCCCGCCCTTTAGCGACACCATATATTTT.

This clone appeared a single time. CDR3 sequence reads: CASSLQGQYEQYF. The CDR3, as DNA: TGTGCCAGCAGCTTACAAGGACAGTACGAGCAGTACTTC. This chain uses TRBV7-3 with TRBJ2-7, with D perhaps matching TRBD1 (6 bases). The germline V and J ends were trimmed by 2 bases and 4 bases, with 9 bases remaining between them. The CDR3 is 13 amino acids. Germline V CDR1 and CDR2: SGHTA, FQGTGA.

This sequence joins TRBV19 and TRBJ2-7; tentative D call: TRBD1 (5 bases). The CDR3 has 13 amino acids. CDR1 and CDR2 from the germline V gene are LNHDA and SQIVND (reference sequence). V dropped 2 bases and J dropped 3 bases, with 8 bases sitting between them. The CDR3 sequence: CASSIQGLYEQYF. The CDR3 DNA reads TGTGCCAGTAGTATACAGGGTCTCTACGAGCAGTACTTC.

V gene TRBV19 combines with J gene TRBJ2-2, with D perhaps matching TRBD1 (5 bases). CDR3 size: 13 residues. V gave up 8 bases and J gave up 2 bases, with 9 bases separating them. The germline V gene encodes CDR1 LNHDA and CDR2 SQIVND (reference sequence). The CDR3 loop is CASRGQNTGELFF. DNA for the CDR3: TGTGCCAGTCGAGGACAAAACACCGGGGAGCTGTTTTTT.